The next 7 T cell receptor beta chains were all read from a single sample in a study of regulatory T cells in long-lasting Graves disease. Time point: newly diagnosed GD, antithyroid drugs for less than 3 months. With RNA extracted from PBMCs as input, the TCR library was made. Researchers made TCR beta libraries by using iRepertoire HTBI primers and running Arm-PCR on CDR3 regions. TCRdb re-analysed the multiplex PCR reads in MiXCR, keeping a single row per CDR3 protein. The sample records approximately 400,000 distinct CDR3 sequences, roughly 10% being singletons. These data were likewise used in another study, on T cells in Graves' hyperthyroidism and ophthalmopathy.

The sample in question was peripheral blood mononuclear cells (PBMCs), obtained at new diagnosis, from a patient treated with antithyroid drugs. The receptor set was obtained from a young woman with Graves disease.

This clonotype was found many times. The chain links TRBV7-2 to TRBJ1-1; D is uncertain. V gave up 1 base and J gave up 1 base, with 13 bases separating them. CDR3 size: 16 residues. Germline V CDR1 and CDR2: SGHTA, FQGNSA. The CDR3, as DNA: TGTGCCAGCAGCTTAGGGGCCGCACTTCAGAACACTGAAGCTTTCTTT. Translated, it gives CASSLGAALQNTEAFF.

The chain uses TRBV11-3 and TRBJ2-5; 8 positions match TRBD2. Germline V CDR1 and CDR2: SGHNT, YENEEA. The CDR3 spans 16 residues. V lost 4 bases to trimming and J lost 5 bases; unmatched junction nucleotides: 12. Here the CDR3 reads CASSSGGGTWWETQYF. CDR3 DNA sequence: TGTGCCAGCAGCTCCGGGGGGGGCACGTGGTGGGAGACCCAGTACTTC.

This clonotype appeared many times. The chain combines TRBV27 with TRBJ2-1; 12 nucleotides line up with TRBD2. V was pared by 7 bases and J by 3 bases, with 7 bases of the junction left unmatched. CDR3 size: 16 residues. Germline CDR1 reads MNHEY; CDR2 reads SMNVEV (reference sequence). The CDR3: CASNFRTSGVYNEQFF. The CDR3 nucleotides read TGTGCCAGCAATTTTAGGACTAGCGGGGTCTACAATGAGCAGTTCTTC.

The table lists this clonotype with a few counts. This chain links TRBV6-1 with TRBJ1-5; D is unclear. Germline values: CDR1 MNHNS, CDR2 SASEGT. V lost 7 bases to trimming and J lost 3 bases, with 7 bases between them. This CDR3 spans 12 amino acids. The CDR3 sequence: CASNAINQPQHF. CDR3 bases: TGTGCCAGCAACGCCATCAATCAGCCCCAGCATTTT.

This clonotype appeared many times. This chain joins TRBV12-3 or TRBV12-4 and TRBJ1-6; the D gene is possibly TRBD1 (6 bases). Trimming removed 2 bases from V and 7 bases from J, with 15 bases in between. CDR3 size: 16 residues. CDR3 nucleotide sequence: TGTGCCAGCAGTTTAAAACCCGGGCAGGGGAATTCACCCCTCCACTTT. Translating gives CASSLKPGQGNSPLHF.

The chain employs TRBV20-1 and TRBJ2-3; perhaps TRBD2 as D (5 bases). V was cut by 6 bases and J by 10 bases, with 17 bases left in between. Germline CDR1 is DFQATT and CDR2 is SNEGSKA (reference sequence). This CDR3 is 12 amino acids long. CDR3 coding DNA: TGCAGTGCCGGCCGGGAAAGTTGGGCGCAGTATTTT. Its translation: CSAGRESWAQYF.

The chain carries TRBV5-1 and TRBJ2-6; 10 bases line up with TRBD1. Germline CDR1 reads SGHRS; CDR2 reads YFSETQ. This CDR3 spans 18 amino acids. Losses at the gene ends were 4 bases for V and 4 bases for J; bases not matched to a gene: 11. CDR3 DNA sequence: TGCGCCAGCAGCGTTATGACAGGGGGCTCTGAGGGGGCCAACGTCCTGACTTTC. Amino acids: CASSVMTGGSEGANVLTF.